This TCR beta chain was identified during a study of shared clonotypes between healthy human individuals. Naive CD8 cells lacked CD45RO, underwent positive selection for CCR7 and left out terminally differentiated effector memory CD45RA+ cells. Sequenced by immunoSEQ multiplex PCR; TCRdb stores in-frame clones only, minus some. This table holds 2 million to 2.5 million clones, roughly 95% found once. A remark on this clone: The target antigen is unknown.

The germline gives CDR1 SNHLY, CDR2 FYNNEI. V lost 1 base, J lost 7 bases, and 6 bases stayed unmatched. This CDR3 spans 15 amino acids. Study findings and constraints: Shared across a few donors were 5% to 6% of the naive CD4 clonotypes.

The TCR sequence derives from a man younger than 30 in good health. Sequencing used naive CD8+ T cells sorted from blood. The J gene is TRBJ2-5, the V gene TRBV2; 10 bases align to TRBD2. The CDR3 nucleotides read TGTGCCAGCAGTGAAGGCCCTAGCGGGAGTTGGACCCAGTACTTC. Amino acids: CASSEGPSGSWTQYF.